Listed below are T cell receptor beta chains from one sample, sequenced in a study of coeliac disease. Only in-frame clones appear in the TCRdb table, and some are missing; sequencing was by immunoSEQ multiplex PCR. The data show 5,500 to 7,000 clones, approximately 70% seen once. Sample: lamina propria lymphocytes from the gut. The receptors were gathered from a man aged 45 to 65 with active celiac disease. The CDR3 runs from the conserved cysteine through the conserved F or W. The order of the fields is V gene, J gene, clone size, D gene, CDR3 DNA, CDR3 protein. The D gene is left open where the match is weak. A clone size is listed for some rows: how often the clone was seen (once, few, many), or a class if it is expanded.

V gene: TRBV13
J gene: TRBJ2-7
clone size: .
D gene: .
CDR3 DNA: TGTGCCAGCAGCTTAGGCAGGAATAGCTACGAGCAGTACTTC
CDR3 protein: CASSLGRNSYEQYF

V gene: TRBV7-2
J gene: TRBJ2-1
clone size: .
D gene: .
CDR3 DNA: TGTGCCAGCAGCTTAGCGCACAGCCTTAACTACAATGAGCAGTTCTTC
CDR3 protein: CASSLAHSLNYNEQFF

V gene: TRBV5-4
J gene: TRBJ2-3
clone size: .
D gene: TRBD2
CDR3 DNA: TGTGCCAGCAGCTCCAAAGTAGCGGGGAGCACAGATACGCAGTATTTT
CDR3 protein: CASSSKVAGSTDTQYF

V gene: TRBV7-2
J gene: TRBJ2-2
clone size: once
D gene: .
CDR3 DNA: TGTGCCAGCAGCCCGCCCGGCGGCGGGCCTAACACCGGGGAGCTGTTTTTT
CDR3 protein: CASSPPGGGPNTGELFF

V gene: TRBV5-8
J gene: TRBJ1-1
clone size: large
D gene: .
CDR3 DNA: TGTGCCAGCAGCTTCTCCGCGGGGAACACTGAAGCTTTCTTT
CDR3 protein: CASSFSAGNTEAFF

V gene: TRBV5-8
J gene: TRBJ1-3
clone size: .
D gene: .
CDR3 DNA: TGTGCCAGCAGCTTGGACCGGAGGGCTGGAAACACCATATATTTT
CDR3 protein: CASSLDRRAGNTIYF

V gene: TRBV9
J gene: TRBJ1-2
clone size: few
D gene: .
CDR3 DNA: TGTGCCAGCGAGGGGGCTAACTATGGCTACACCTTC
CDR3 protein: CASEGANYGYTF

V gene: TRBV5-6
J gene: TRBJ2-5
clone size: once
D gene: TRBD2
CDR3 DNA: TGTGCCAGCAGCTTGAGACTAGCGGGAGGCGAGACCCAGTACTTC
CDR3 protein: CASSLRLAGGETQYF

V gene: TRBV5-6
J gene: TRBJ2-6
clone size: .
D gene: .
CDR3 DNA: TGTGCCAGCAGCTTATACGGCTCTGGGGCCAACGTCCTGACTTTC
CDR3 protein: CASSLYGSGANVLTF

V gene: TRBV15
J gene: TRBJ1-2
clone size: .
D gene: TRBD1
CDR3 DNA: TGTGCCACCAGCTGGGGACAGCGCGGCCGTGGCTACACCTTC
CDR3 protein: CATSWGQRGRGYTF

V gene: TRBV9
J gene: TRBJ2-1
clone size: .
D gene: TRBD1
CDR3 DNA: TGTGCCAGCAGCGCACCCAAAGGACAGGGGAGCAATGAGCAGTTCTTC
CDR3 protein: CASSAPKGQGSNEQFF

V gene: TRBV19
J gene: TRBJ2-3
clone size: .
D gene: .
CDR3 DNA: TGTGCCAGTAGTATCTTAAAGACCGGGGGCACAGATACGCAGTATTTT
CDR3 protein: CASSILKTGGTDTQYF

V gene: TRBV7-2
J gene: TRBJ2-2
clone size: few
D gene: TRBD2
CDR3 DNA: TGTGCCAGCAGCTCTCCGGGACTAGCGGGAGTCGGCGGGGAGCTGTTTTTT
CDR3 protein: CASSSPGLAGVGGELFF

V gene: TRBV18
J gene: TRBJ1-5
clone size: .
D gene: .
CDR3 DNA: TGTGCCAGCTCACCATCCGGGTTTGGGAGTCAGCCCCAGCATTTT
CDR3 protein: CASSPSGFGSQPQHF

V gene: TRBV15
J gene: TRBJ2-1
clone size: once
D gene: TRBD2
CDR3 DNA: TGTGCCACCCATCCCGCGGGGGGAGACGAGCAGTTCTTC
CDR3 protein: CATHPAGGDEQFF

V gene: TRBV7-9
J gene: TRBJ2-7
clone size: .
D gene: .
CDR3 DNA: TGTGCCAGCAGCAGGGACATCGCCGCAGCCTACGAGCAGTACTTC
CDR3 protein: CASSRDIAAAYEQYF

V gene: TRBV2
J gene: TRBJ2-1
clone size: .
D gene: .
CDR3 DNA: TGTGCCAGCGTCGCGGGACTCGGCTACAATGAGCAGTTCTTC
CDR3 protein: CASVAGLGYNEQFF

V gene: TRBV9
J gene: TRBJ2-5
clone size: .
D gene: TRBD2
CDR3 DNA: TGTGCCAGCAGCCCCGGGGACGGGGGGGCCCGAGAGACCCAGTACTTC
CDR3 protein: CASSPGDGGARETQYF

V gene: TRBV5-1
J gene: TRBJ1-2
clone size: few
D gene: .
CDR3 DNA: TGCGCCAGCAGCTTGGATGGCTCTAACTATGGCTACACCTTC
CDR3 protein: CASSLDGSNYGYTF

V gene: TRBV23-1
J gene: TRBJ2-3
clone size: .
D gene: .
CDR3 DNA: TGCGCCAGCAGTCAATGCCCCGGAACACAGCTCACAGATACGCAGTATTTT
CDR3 protein: CASSQCPGTQLTDTQYF

V gene: TRBV7-2
J gene: TRBJ2-1
clone size: .
D gene: .
CDR3 DNA: TGTGCCAGCAGCTCTACAGGCCAGCTGGGTGAGCAGTTCTTC
CDR3 protein: CASSSTGQLGEQFF

V gene: TRBV29-1
J gene: TRBJ2-3
clone size: .
D gene: .
CDR3 DNA: TGCAGCGGCCTACCCGATTACGTGGGAGTTACAGATACGCAGTATTTT
CDR3 protein: CSGLPDYVGVTDTQYF

V gene: TRBV6-6
J gene: TRBJ2-5
clone size: .
D gene: TRBD2
CDR3 DNA: TGTGCCAGCAGCAGGGGACTAGCGGGGACTCAAGAGACCCAGTACTTC
CDR3 protein: CASSRGLAGTQETQYF

V gene: TRBV7-2
J gene: TRBJ2-1
clone size: .
D gene: TRBD2
CDR3 DNA: TGTGCCAGCAGCCGAAGAGCAACTAGCGGAGGGGCAGGGAATGAGCAGTTCTTC
CDR3 protein: CASSRRATSGGAGNEQFF

V gene: TRBV2
J gene: TRBJ2-1
clone size: few
D gene: .
CDR3 DNA: TGTGCCAGCAGTATGATAGGGGGTGAGCAGTTCTTC
CDR3 protein: CASSMIGGEQFF

V gene: TRBV7-9
J gene: TRBJ1-1
clone size: .
D gene: TRBD1
CDR3 DNA: TGTGCCAGCAGCCCGGACAGGGCGAACACTGAAGCTTTCTTT
CDR3 protein: CASSPDRANTEAFF

V gene: TRBV5-1
J gene: TRBJ1-4
clone size: .
D gene: TRBD1
CDR3 DNA: TGCGCCAGCAGCTGGGGGACAGCGACTAATGAAAAACTGTTTTTT
CDR3 protein: CASSWGTATNEKLFF

V gene: TRBV19
J gene: TRBJ2-6
clone size: few
D gene: .
CDR3 DNA: TGTGCCAGCCGGGTGGGTTCTGGGGCCAACGTCCTGACTTTC
CDR3 protein: CASRVGSGANVLTF

V gene: TRBV9
J gene: TRBJ1-1
clone size: .
D gene: .
CDR3 DNA: TGTGCCAGCAGCGTAGGTCCGTTGAACACTGAAGCTTTCTTT
CDR3 protein: CASSVGPLNTEAFF

V gene: TRBV28
J gene: TRBJ1-6
clone size: once
D gene: .
CDR3 DNA: TGTGCCAGCAGTCCCGGGGGGCGGAATTCACCCCTCCACTTT
CDR3 protein: CASSPGGRNSPLHF

V gene: TRBV7-6
J gene: TRBJ2-1
clone size: .
D gene: TRBD2
CDR3 DNA: TGTGCCAGCAGCTCACTAGCGGGGGGCGTTGGGAGTGAGCAGTTCTTC
CDR3 protein: CASSSLAGGVGSEQFF

V gene: TRBV7-3
J gene: TRBJ1-1
clone size: .
D gene: TRBD1
CDR3 DNA: TGTGCCAGCAGCCTAGGACAGGGCCACACTGAAGCTTTCTTT
CDR3 protein: CASSLGQGHTEAFF

V gene: TRBV2
J gene: TRBJ1-1
clone size: .
D gene: .
CDR3 DNA: TGTGCCAGCAGTGTCGTTTTCCGGGGTGAAGCTTTCTTT
CDR3 protein: CASSVVFRGEAFF

V gene: TRBV18
J gene: TRBJ1-6
clone size: .
D gene: .
CDR3 DNA: TGTGCCAGCTCACCACCGCGTAGCGGGGCATGGCCCCCCCTCTACTTT
CDR3 protein: CASSPPRSGAWPPLYF

V gene: TRBV5-6
J gene: TRBJ2-2
clone size: .
D gene: TRBD2
CDR3 DNA: TGTGCCAGCAGAGTATATGCGGGAGGGCCTACAACCGGGGAGCTGTTTTTT
CDR3 protein: CASRVYAGGPTTGELFF

V gene: TRBV9
J gene: TRBJ2-3
clone size: .
D gene: .
CDR3 DNA: TGTGCCAGCAGCCCCCGAGCTGGGGGCACGCAGTATTTT
CDR3 protein: CASSPRAGGTQYF

V gene: TRBV9
J gene: TRBJ2-3
clone size: few
D gene: TRBD2
CDR3 DNA: TGTGCCAGCAGCCGTAATGCGGGAGGGCCAGATACGCAGTATTTT
CDR3 protein: CASSRNAGGPDTQYF

V gene: TRBV5-1
J gene: TRBJ2-2
clone size: .
D gene: TRBD2
CDR3 DNA: TGCGCCAGCAGCCCAACTAGCGGGAGACGGACCGGGGAGCTGTTTTTT
CDR3 protein: CASSPTSGRRTGELFF

V gene: TRBV5-1
J gene: TRBJ2-1
clone size: .
D gene: .
CDR3 DNA: TGCGCCAGCAGCTTGGCCGGGTCAGACAATGAGCAGTTCTTC
CDR3 protein: CASSLAGSDNEQFF

V gene: TRBV18
J gene: TRBJ1-1
clone size: once
D gene: TRBD1
CDR3 DNA: TGTGCCAGCTCACTCGCTGGGACAGGGGGCTTGAACACTGAAGCTTTCTTT
CDR3 protein: CASSLAGTGGLNTEAFF

V gene: TRBV23-1
J gene: TRBJ1-3
clone size: few
D gene: TRBD1
CDR3 DNA: TGCGCCAGCAACCCCGGGACAGGGAACACCATATATTTT
CDR3 protein: CASNPGTGNTIYF

V gene: TRBV6-4
J gene: TRBJ2-1
clone size: .
D gene: TRBD2
CDR3 DNA: TGTGCCAGCAGTGAGGGTGCGAGCGGGGGGCCCGATGAGCAGTTCTTC
CDR3 protein: CASSEGASGGPDEQFF

V gene: TRBV12-5
J gene: TRBJ2-5
clone size: .
D gene: .
CDR3 DNA: TGTGCTAGTGGTTTGGGAACGTCCGGAAGCCCTCTAGGGACCCAGTACTTC
CDR3 protein: CASGLGTSGSPLGTQYF

V gene: TRBV13
J gene: TRBJ2-1
clone size: .
D gene: TRBD2
CDR3 DNA: TGTGCCAGCCGGCTCGTGAAAAGGACTAGCGGGAGTCCCACTCGATACAATGAGCAGTTCTTC
CDR3 protein: CASRLVKRTSGSPTRYNEQFF

V gene: TRBV7-8
J gene: TRBJ1-1
clone size: .
D gene: .
CDR3 DNA: TGTGCCAGCAGCTTGGAGGGACTCCGGAGCACTGAAGCTTTCTTT
CDR3 protein: CASSLEGLRSTEAFF

V gene: TRBV5-4
J gene: TRBJ1-1
clone size: .
D gene: .
CDR3 DNA: TGTGCCAGCAGCCCCCGACAGGCGAACACTGAAGCTTTCTTT
CDR3 protein: CASSPRQANTEAFF

V gene: TRBV27
J gene: TRBJ2-5
clone size: .
D gene: .
CDR3 DNA: TGTGCCAGCAGTTTACGAGGATTCGAGACCCAGTACTTC
CDR3 protein: CASSLRGFETQYF